The text below deals with one T cell receptor (beta chain). Its target is unknown. These data are taken from a study of tumour-infiltrating T cells in Burkitt lymphoma. Background on the study: Patients covered every epidemiological subtype of Burkitt lymphoma. The study's findings and limits: Many Burkitt lymphoma patients shared several public clonotypes.

In germline, CDR1 is DFQATT, CDR2 SNEGSKA (reference sequence). Trimming shortened V by 6 bases and J by 11 bases, and 11 bases separated the two germline ends. The CDR3 contains 9 residues. Using immunoSEQ multiplex PCR, the repertoire was profiled, and TCRdb retains in-frame clones only, with some absent. This sample has approximately 220 clones, with nearly 98% found just once. The clonotype comes from a human donor with Burkitt lymphoma. The sequencing input was tumor tissue. The V call is TRBV20-1, the J call TRBJ2-7; no clear D. For the CDR3, the DNA is TGCAGTGCCTCAGCTGAGGAGTACTTC. It translates to CSASAEEYF.